The clone carrying this T cell receptor (beta chain) appeared a single time. Its antigen is unidentified. The sample is drawn from a study of OX40 agonist ivuxolimab in advanced cancers. About the study: Three patients, one with hepatocellular carcinoma and two with cutaneous melanoma, achieved partial responses.

With autoimmune disease history or systemic immunosuppression, patients were excluded. General study results and limits: The study found that CD8+ T cells averaged more expanded clones than CD4+.

Trimming pared 5 bases from V and 7 bases from J, leaving 23 bases between. This CDR3 has 17 residues. Germline values: CDR1 SGHTA, CDR2 FQGTGA. TCRdb keeps only in-frame clones here, not all; method: immunoSEQ multiplex PCR. The sample yields about 42,000 clones, 70% to 90% seen once. This TCR came from an adult with an advanced solid tumor such as melanoma, head and neck, liver or kidney cancer. The rearrangement uses TRBV7-3 and TRBJ2-2; D could derive from TRBD1 or TRBD2 (6 bases each). This material consisted of CD4+ or CD8+ T cells sorted from blood, taken in a trial of the OX40 agonist ivuxolimab. The CDR3 nucleotides read TGTGCCAGCAGCACCACAGGGATCACCAGGAGGGGCGGGGAGCTGTTTTTT. This encodes CASSTTGITRRGGELFF.